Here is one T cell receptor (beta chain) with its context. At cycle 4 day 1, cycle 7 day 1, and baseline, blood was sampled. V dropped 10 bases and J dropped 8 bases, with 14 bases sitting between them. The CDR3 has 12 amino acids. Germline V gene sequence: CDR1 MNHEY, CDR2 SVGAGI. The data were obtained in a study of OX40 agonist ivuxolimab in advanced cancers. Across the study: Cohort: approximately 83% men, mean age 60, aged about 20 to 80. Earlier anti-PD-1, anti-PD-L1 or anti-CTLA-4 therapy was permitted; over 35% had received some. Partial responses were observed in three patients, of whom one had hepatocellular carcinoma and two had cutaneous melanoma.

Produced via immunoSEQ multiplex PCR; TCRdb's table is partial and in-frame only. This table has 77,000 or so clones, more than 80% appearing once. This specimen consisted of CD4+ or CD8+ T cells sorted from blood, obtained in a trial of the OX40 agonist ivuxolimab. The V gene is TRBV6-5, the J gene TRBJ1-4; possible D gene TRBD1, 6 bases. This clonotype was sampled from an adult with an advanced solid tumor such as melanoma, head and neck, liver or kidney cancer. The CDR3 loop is CATSYTGEKLFF. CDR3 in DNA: TGTGCCACTTCATACACAGGGGAAAAACTGTTTTTT.